This entry features one T cell receptor beta chain sequence. Its cognate antigen has yet to be identified. Per-base qualities were not stored, and no clone one base away is much larger. The 15 to 20 healthy controls were blood donors whose buffy coats were used; they had a median age of approximately 59 years (range 21-70), and more than 45% were female. CD4+ and CD8+ cells were isolated by positive magnetic bead selection on an AutoMACS, and purity was checked by flow cytometry. Peripheral blood mononuclear cells were obtained using density gradient separation with Ficoll-Paque PLUS. DNA from CD4-enriched, CD8-enriched or PBMC samples was extracted using Nucleospin Tissue or Tissue XS kits and then quantified on a Qubit 2.0 fluorometer. This specimen comes from a study of somatic mutations in cytotoxic T cells in rheumatoid arthritis (dated by TCRdb to between 2016 and 2019). Context from the whole study: A FACSAria II or Sony SH800 was used to flow-sort some V beta antibody-stained T-cell populations at nearly 100% purity, and TCRB sequencing was also done on sorted V beta1+ cells. The median ages of the patient and control groups were essentially identical. Whether expanded CD8+ T-cell clones in untreated, newly diagnosed rheumatoid arthritis carry somatic mutations was the study question, and clonality was characterized with TCRB deep sequencing. For 55 to 70 rheumatoid arthritis patients and 20 or so healthy controls, TCRB deep sequencing was carried out. Study-wide conclusions, independent of this receptor: An increase of CD8+ clonality with age was seen in patients (Spearman r ~ 0.45) but not in healthy controls. Viral specificity could not be ruled out by absence from virus-specific databases, and the antigen targets of the expanded CD8+ clones remained unknown. The finding that TRBV07 was slightly underrepresented in patients was left unadjusted for multiple comparisons. Rheumatoid arthritis patients and age-matched healthy controls did not significantly differ in CD8+ T-cell clonality. The largest CD8+ clone made up more than 20% of CD8+ cells in about an eighth of the 65 patients, and blood and synovial fluid shared several identical CD8+ TCRB sequences.

Reading the germline V gene gives CDR1 KGHSH and CDR2 LQKENI. V sheds 3 bases and J sheds 1 base, leaving 6 bases between their ends. The CDR3 starts with the cysteine, ends with the phenylalanine, and has 13 residues. The entry retains the CDR3 DNA only, 39 bases that are in frame from base 1. Sequencing of TCRB CDR3 was done on genomic DNA with the immunoSEQ assay. The paper's data handling went like this. Analyses were restricted to productive TCRB rearrangements. Clonality was expressed as a Shannon entropy-based productive clonality index, with each clone defined by a unique TCRB CDR3 sequence. Repertoire overlap for a pair of samples was computed from each clone's template counts relative to total templates per sample. A correlation with a Spearman r of roughly 0.66 was found between V-gene usage by flow cytometry and V-gene usage by TCRB sequencing. The clones in this table, taken by TCRdb from immuneACCESS, are in-frame only. Not every clone is retained; where verified, under half of the shortfall comes from an unresolved V gene, and the cause of the rest is unknown. The V and J calls and the clone size are those of that table, but D and trimming were determined from the DNA. Recorded for this sample are approximately 13,000 clones; approximately 69% of them occurred a single time. The ten largest clones capture approximately 10% of the sample.

The source is a man between 65 and 85 years old in good health. The sequenced sample was CD8+ T cells sorted from blood. The rearrangement combines TRBV18 with TRBJ1-1; there is no confident call for the D gene. The nucleotide sequence is TGTGCCAGCTCACCCCTCAAGAACACTGAAGCTTTCTTT. Its translation is CASSPLKNTEAFF.